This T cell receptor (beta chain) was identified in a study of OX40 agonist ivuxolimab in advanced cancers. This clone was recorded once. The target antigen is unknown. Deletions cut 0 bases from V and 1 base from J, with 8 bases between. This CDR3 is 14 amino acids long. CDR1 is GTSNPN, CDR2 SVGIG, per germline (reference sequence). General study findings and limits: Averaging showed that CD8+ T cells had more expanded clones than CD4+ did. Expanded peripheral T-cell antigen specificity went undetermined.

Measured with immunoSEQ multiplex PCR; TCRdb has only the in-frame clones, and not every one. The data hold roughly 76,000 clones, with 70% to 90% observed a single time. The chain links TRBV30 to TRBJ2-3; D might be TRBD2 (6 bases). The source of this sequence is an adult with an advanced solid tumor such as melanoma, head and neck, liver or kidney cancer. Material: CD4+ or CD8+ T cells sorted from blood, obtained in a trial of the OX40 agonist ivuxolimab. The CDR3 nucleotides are TGTGCCTGGAGTGTACCGGGGGGCACAGATACGCAGTATTTT. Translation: CAWSVPGGTDTQYF.